This T cell receptor (beta chain) was obtained from a study of T-cell reconstitution after alpha-beta-depleted transplantation in children. Preparing the TCRbeta library involved the use of unique molecular identifiers. TCRdb analysed the PCR reads with MiXCR anew, one entry per CDR3 protein. The sample holds about 640,000 distinct CDR3 sequences, 10% to 15% seen once. Unmatched junction bases numbered 4, after V lost 6 bases and J lost 2 bases. The CDR3 contains 14 residues. Per germline, CDR1 ENHRY and CDR2 SYGVKD. This specimen was PBMCs, mostly from graft donor cells, taken 360 days after TCRalphabeta/CD19-depleted stem cell transplant. This chain connects TRBV10-3 to TRBJ2-1; 7 bases are shared with TRBD2. The sequence was collected from a male patient younger than 18 who had a stem cell transplant for acute myeloid leukemia, so the T cells may come from the graft donor. The CDR3 loop reads CAISESGTYNEQFF. The CDR3 nucleotides read TGTGCCATCAGCGAAAGCGGGACCTACAATGAGCAGTTCTTC.